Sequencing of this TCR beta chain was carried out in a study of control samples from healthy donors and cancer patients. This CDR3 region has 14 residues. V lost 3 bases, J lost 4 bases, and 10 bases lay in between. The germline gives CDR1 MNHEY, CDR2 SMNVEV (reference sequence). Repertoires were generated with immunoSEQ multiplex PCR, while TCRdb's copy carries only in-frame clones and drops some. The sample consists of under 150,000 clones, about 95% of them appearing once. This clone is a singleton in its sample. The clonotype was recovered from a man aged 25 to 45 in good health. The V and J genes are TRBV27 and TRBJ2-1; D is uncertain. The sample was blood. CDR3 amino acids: CASSFGWLYNEQFF. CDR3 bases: TGTGCCAGCAGTTTTGGGTGGTTATACAATGAGCAGTTCTTC.